This passage covers 2 T cell receptor beta chains from one sample sequenced in a study of STAT3 mutations in large granular lymphocyte leukemia (dated by TCRdb to about 2019). Points the paper makes about the study in general: Every T-LGLL patient showed at least one immunodominant TCRbeta clonotype, and about half showed multiple immunodominant subclonotypes.

Their antigen targets remain unknown. The protocol used for the library was the immunoSEQ multiplex PCR assay. The source is immuneACCESS, and TCRdb retained only in-frame sequences with V and J called. Part of the clones is not carried over; for the studies checked, unresolved V genes explain less than half of this, and the remainder is unexplained. The sample contains over 10,000 clones, over 70% of them found a single time. About half of the sample comes from the top ten. Sequenced sample: peripheral blood mononuclear cells. These receptors all come from a man aged 60 to 75 with T-cell large granular lymphocyte leukemia. Some clones in this sample may be carry-over from other donors' samples. The age is the age at diagnosis.

This chain joins TRBV11-2 and TRBJ2-3; the match to TRBD1 covers 8 bases. The CDR3 has 14 amino acids. Per the germline V gene, CDR1 is SGHAT and CDR2 is FQNNGV. V dropped 6 bases and J dropped 6; count of bases not matched to a gene: 8. CDR3 nucleotide sequence: TGTGCCAGCAGGCGACCGACAGGGGCGGATACGCAGTATTTT. Protein sequence: CASRRPTGADTQYF.

The chain recombines TRBV19 with TRBJ2-2; tentative D call: TRBD2 (6 bases). Germline CDR1 LNHDA, CDR2 SQIVND (reference sequence). The germline V and J ends were trimmed by 3 bases and 5 bases, with 13 bases remaining between them. The CDR3 runs 15 residues. CDR3 residues: CASSMYGRGTGELFF. The CDR3 DNA follows: TGTGCCAGTAGTATGTACGGGAGAGGGACCGGGGAGCTGTTTTTT.